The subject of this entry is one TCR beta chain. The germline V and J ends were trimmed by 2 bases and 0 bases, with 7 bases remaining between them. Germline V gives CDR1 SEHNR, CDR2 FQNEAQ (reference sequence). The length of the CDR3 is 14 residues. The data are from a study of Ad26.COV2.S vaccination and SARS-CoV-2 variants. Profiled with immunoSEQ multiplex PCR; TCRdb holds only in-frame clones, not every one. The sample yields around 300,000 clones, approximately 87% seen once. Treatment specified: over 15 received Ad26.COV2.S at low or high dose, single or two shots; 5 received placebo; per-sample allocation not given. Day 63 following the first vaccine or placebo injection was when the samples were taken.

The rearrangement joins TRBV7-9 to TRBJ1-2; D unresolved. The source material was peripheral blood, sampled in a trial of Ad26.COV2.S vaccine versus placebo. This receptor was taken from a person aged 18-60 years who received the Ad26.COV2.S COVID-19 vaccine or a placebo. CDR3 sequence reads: CASSLTQSNYGYTF. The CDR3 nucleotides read TGTGCCAGCAGCTTAACCCAGTCTAACTATGGCTACACCTTC. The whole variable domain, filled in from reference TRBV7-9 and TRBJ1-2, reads DTGVSQNPRHKITKRGQNVTFRCDPISEHNRLYWYRQTLGQGPEFLTYFQNEAQLEKSRLLSDRFSAERPKGSFSTLEIQRTEQGDSAMYLCASSLTQSNYGYTFGSGTRLTVV.